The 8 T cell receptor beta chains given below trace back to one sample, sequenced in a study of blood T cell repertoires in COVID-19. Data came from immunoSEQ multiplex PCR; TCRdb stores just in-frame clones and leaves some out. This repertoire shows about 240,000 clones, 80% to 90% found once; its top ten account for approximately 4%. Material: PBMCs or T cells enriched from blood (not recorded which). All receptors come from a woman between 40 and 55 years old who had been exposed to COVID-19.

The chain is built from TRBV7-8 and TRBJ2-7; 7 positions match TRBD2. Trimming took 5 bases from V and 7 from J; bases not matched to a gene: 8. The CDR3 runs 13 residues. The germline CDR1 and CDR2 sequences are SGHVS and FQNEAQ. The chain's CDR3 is CASSQRDGGEQYF. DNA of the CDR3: TGTGCCAGCAGCCAGAGGGACGGGGGGGAGCAGTACTTC.

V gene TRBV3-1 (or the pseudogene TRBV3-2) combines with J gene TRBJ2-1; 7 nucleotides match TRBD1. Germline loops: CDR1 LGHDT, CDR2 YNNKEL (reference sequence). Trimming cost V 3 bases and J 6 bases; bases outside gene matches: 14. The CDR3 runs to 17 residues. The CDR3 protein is CASSQEGYAGGLNEQFF. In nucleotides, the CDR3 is TGTGCCAGCAGCCAGGAAGGATATGCAGGGGGTCTCAATGAGCAGTTCTTC.

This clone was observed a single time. This CDR3 is CASRTETGDYEQYF. CDR3 nucleotide sequence: TGTGCCAGCAGAACCGAGACAGGGGATTACGAGCAGTACTTC. V usage is TRBV27 and J usage is TRBJ2-7; 8 nucleotides line up with TRBD1. Germline loops: CDR1 MNHEY, CDR2 SMNVEV (reference sequence). The CDR3 extends over 14 amino acids. Trimming at V came to 6 bases and at J to 4 bases, leaving 8 bases not matched to a gene.

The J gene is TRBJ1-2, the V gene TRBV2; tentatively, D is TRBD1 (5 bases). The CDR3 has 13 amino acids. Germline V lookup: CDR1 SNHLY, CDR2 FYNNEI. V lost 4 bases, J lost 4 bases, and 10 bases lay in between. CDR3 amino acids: CASSAGEAYGYTF. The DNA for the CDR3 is TGTGCCAGCAGTGCGGGGGAGGCCTATGGCTACACCTTC. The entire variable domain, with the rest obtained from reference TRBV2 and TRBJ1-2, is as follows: EPEVTQTPSHQVTQMGQEVILRCVPISNHLYFYWYRQILGQKVEFLVSFYNNEISEKSEIFDDQFSVERPDGSNFTLKIRSTKLEDSAMYFCASSAGEAYGYTFGSGTRLTVV.

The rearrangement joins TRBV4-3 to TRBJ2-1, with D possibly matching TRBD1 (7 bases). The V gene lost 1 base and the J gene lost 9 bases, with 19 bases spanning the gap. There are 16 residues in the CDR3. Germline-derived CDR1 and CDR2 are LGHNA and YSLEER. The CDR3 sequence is CASSQAAAGQGGEQFF. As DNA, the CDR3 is TGCGCCAGCAGCCAAGCGGCAGCAGGGCAGGGGGGTGAGCAGTTCTTC.

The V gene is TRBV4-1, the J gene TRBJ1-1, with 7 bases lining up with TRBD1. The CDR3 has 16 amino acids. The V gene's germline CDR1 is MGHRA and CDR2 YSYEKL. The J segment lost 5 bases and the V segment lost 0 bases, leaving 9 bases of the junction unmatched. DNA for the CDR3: TGCGCCAGCAGCCAAGAAGGGAACAGGGGAGGAACTGAAGCTTTCTTT. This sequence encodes CASSQEGNRGGTEAFF.

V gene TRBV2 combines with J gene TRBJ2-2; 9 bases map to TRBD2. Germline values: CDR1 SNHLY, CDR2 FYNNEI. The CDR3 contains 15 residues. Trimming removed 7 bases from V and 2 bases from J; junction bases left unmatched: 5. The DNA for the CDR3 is TGTGCCAGCACAGGACTAGCGTCTAACACCGGGGAGCTGTTTTTT. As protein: CASTGLASNTGELFF.

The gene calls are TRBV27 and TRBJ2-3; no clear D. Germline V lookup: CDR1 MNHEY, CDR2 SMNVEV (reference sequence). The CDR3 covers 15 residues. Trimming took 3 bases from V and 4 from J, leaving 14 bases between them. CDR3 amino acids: CASSFSSVVPDTQYF. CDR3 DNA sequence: TGTGCCAGCAGTTTTTCGAGCGTAGTTCCAGATACGCAGTATTTT.